This TCR beta chain was retrieved from a study of blood T cell repertoires in COVID-19. This clone was picked up one time. Per the original data handling: Amplification of reference gene primers was used by the study to estimate nucleated cell counts. TCRdb keeps only in-frame clones here, not all; method: immunoSEQ multiplex PCR. The V and J calls and clone size were taken over from that table, and D and trimming were inferred from the DNA. The repertoire holds tens of thousands of clones, with 65% to 90% as singletons. The sequence was obtained from a man in his 60s with acute or convalescent COVID-19. The sample consisted of peripheral blood.

CDR3 DNA: TGTGCCAGCAGCCTCGGACTAGCGGGGGGGCAGGATACGCAGTATTTT. Translation gives CASSLGLAGGQDTQYF. V usage is TRBV7-2 and J usage is TRBJ2-3, with 15 bases that match TRBD2. V dropped 5 bases and J dropped 6; count of bases not matched to a gene: 6. Germline lookup yields CDR1 SGHTA and CDR2 FQGNSA. The CDR3 is made up of 16 amino acids.